The entry below gives a single T cell receptor (beta chain) sequence along with its context. Antigen specificity is unknown. The entry originates in a study of Tregs in tolerant kidney transplant recipients. V dropped 2 bases and J dropped 5 bases, with 5 bases sitting between them. Per germline, CDR1 MGHRA and CDR2 YSYEKL. The CDR3 runs 12 residues. Clones were read by immunoSEQ multiplex PCR, and TCRdb kept only the in-frame ones, dropping some. The sample shows some 70,000 clones, about four fifths of them seen only once. Study-wide findings and caveats: Few patients were studied, so findings need validation in larger groups.

Unstimulated Tregs (CD4+CD25+CD127-) and CD4+CD25- non-Tregs were sorted from PBMCs. This TCR was recovered from a human donor in good health. This chain joins TRBV4-1 and TRBJ2-3; TRBD2 might be the D (5 bases). Source material: CD4+ T cells from blood. The CDR3 here is CASSQRGDTQYF. The CDR3 region has the DNA TGCGCCAGCAGCCAACGGGGAGATACGCAGTATTTT.